Below, 30 T cell receptor beta chains from the same sample are listed, as sequenced in a study of regulatory T cells in long-lasting Graves disease. Time point indicated: newly diagnosed GD, antithyroid drugs for less than 3 months. Extracted RNA from PBMCs served as the source of the TCR library. Sequencing libraries for TCR beta were prepared with iRepertoire HTBI primers and Arm-PCR of CDR3 regions. MiXCR, applied by TCRdb to the multiplex PCR reads, yields one record per CDR3 protein. The repertoire holds fewer than 650,000 distinct CDR3 sequences, less than 20% seen once, with under 20% in the top ten. In addition, the sample was reused for a study of T cells in Graves' hyperthyroidism and ophthalmopathy.

The sample was peripheral blood mononuclear cells (PBMCs), taken at new diagnosis, from a patient treated with antithyroid drugs. These receptor sequences come from a woman between 25 and 40 years old with Graves disease.

This clonotype was counted a few times. The CDR3: CAWSVRWSSYNEQFF. The CDR3 DNA reads TGTGCCTGGAGTGTACGGTGGAGCTCCTACAATGAGCAGTTCTTC. This sequence joins TRBV30 and TRBJ2-1; D unresolved. V shed 0 bases and J shed 0 bases, with 9 bases lying between them. The CDR3 covers 15 residues. CDR1 and CDR2 (germline): GTSNPN, SVGIG (reference sequence).

CDR3 DNA sequence: TGTGCCAGTAGTCCGACTAGCGGGAGTCATAGGGAGCTGTTTTTT. Translation gives CASSPTSGSHRELFF. The chain couples TRBV19 to TRBJ2-2; 12 nucleotides match TRBD2. The CDR3 has 15 amino acids. CDR1 LNHDA and CDR2 SQIVND come from the germline V gene (reference sequence). The J segment lost 9 bases and the V segment lost 5 bases, leaving 7 bases of the junction unmatched.

The chain couples TRBV19 to TRBJ2-2; TRBD1 agrees at 8 bases. Germline loops: CDR1 LNHDA, CDR2 SQIVND (reference sequence). The CDR3 totals 16 residues. The J segment lost 3 bases and the V segment lost 8 bases, leaving 11 bases of the junction unmatched. CDR3: CASEARTGIYTGELFF. The CDR3 region has the DNA TGTGCCAGTGAAGCCCGGACAGGGATTTACACCGGGGAGCTGTTTTTT. The full variable domain, with the rest looked up from reference TRBV19 and TRBJ2-2, is DGGITQSPKYLFRKEGQNVTLSCEQNLNHDAMYWYRQDPGQGLRLIYYSQIVNDFQKGDIAEGYSVSREKKESFPLTVTSAQKNPTAFYLCASEARTGIYTGELFFGEGSRLTVL.

This clonotype appeared many times. The gene calls are TRBV9 and TRBJ2-3; D not certain. The CDR3 consists of 13 residues. Germline CDR1 and CDR2: SGDLS and YYNGEE. V was clipped by 3 bases and J by 0 bases, with 5 bases between them. CDR3 DNA: TGTGCCAGCAGCGCCCCTAGCACAGATACGCAGTATTTT. The encoded protein is CASSAPSTDTQYF.

The chain uses TRBV6-2 or TRBV6-3 and TRBJ1-6; D gene uncertain. V lost 0 bases and J lost 6, with 18 bases in between. CDR1 and CDR2 from the germline V gene are MNHEY and SVGEGT. The CDR3 contains 18 residues. In DNA form, the CDR3 reads TGTGCCAGCAGTTACTCTTTGAGCGGGCTTTTGAGTAATTCACCCCTCCACTTT. Amino acids: CASSYSLSGLLSNSPLHF.

This clonotype was detected only once. The genes are TRBV19 and TRBJ1-4, with D perhaps matching TRBD1 (5 bases). Trimming removed 2 bases at V and 4 bases at J, with 11 bases between. The CDR3 covers 15 residues. CDR1 is LNHDA and CDR2 is SQIVND in the germline V gene (reference sequence). CDR3 sequence: CASSIRDGGNEKLFF. The CDR3 DNA reads TGTGCCAGTAGTATAAGGGACGGCGGTAATGAAAAACTGTTTTTT.

In this sample, this clonotype turned up many times. The chain uses TRBV19 and TRBJ2-7, with TRBD1 as a possible D gene (6 bases). In germline, CDR1 is LNHDA, CDR2 SQIVND (reference sequence). V was clipped by 5 bases and J by 1 base, with 24 bases between them. The CDR3 runs to 18 residues. The DNA for the CDR3 is TGTGCCAGTAGTGCAGCCATGCTGGGCAGGGGCTCATCCTACGAGCAGTACTTC. It codes for CASSAAMLGRGSSYEQYF. Using reference TRBV19 and TRBJ2-7 for the parts outside the CDR3, the full variable domain is DGGITQSPKYLFRKEGQNVTLSCEQNLNHDAMYWYRQDPGQGLRLIYYSQIVNDFQKGDIAEGYSVSREKKESFPLTVTSAQKNPTAFYLCASSAAMLGRGSSYEQYFGPGTRLTVT.

This clonotype showed up just a few times. The CDR3 sequence: CASSRLGGTGTETQYF. As DNA, the CDR3 is TGCGCCAGCTCCCGACTCGGGGGAACGGGGACGGAGACCCAGTACTTC. V is TRBV5-1 and J is TRBJ2-3; tentatively, D is TRBD2 (6 bases). The DNA end is a closer match to TRBJ2-5, so the J assignment may be wrong. CDR3 length: 16 residues. Germline V gives CDR1 SGHRS, CDR2 YFSETQ.

In its sample, this clonotype was seen many times. J is TRBJ1-5 and V is TRBV28; D is unclear. The V and J ends lost 8 bases and 6 bases respectively, with 17 bases between them. The CDR3 contains 14 residues. The germline CDR1 and CDR2 sequences are MDHEN and SYDVKM. The CDR3 DNA follows: TGTGCCAGCTCCGGCCACAGTGGGGTTCAGCCCCAGCATTTT. Translated, it gives CASSGHSGVQPQHF. Using reference TRBV28 and TRBJ1-5 for the parts outside the CDR3, the full variable domain is DVKVTQSSRYLVKRTGEKVFLECVQDMDHENMFWYRQDPGLGLRLIYFSYDVKMKEKGDIPEGYSVSREKKERFSLILESASTNQTSMYLCASSGHSGVQPQHFGDGTRLSIL.

This clonotype was seen at least ten times. V gene TRBV11-2 combines with J gene TRBJ1-3; D not resolved. The germline V gene encodes CDR1 SGHAT and CDR2 FQNNGV. The CDR3 length is 15 residues. V shed 1 base and J shed 5 bases, with 12 bases lying between them. The CDR3 region is CASSLGWSLRNTIYF. CDR3 coding DNA: TGTGCCAGCAGCTTAGGATGGAGTTTACGAAACACCATATATTTT.

This chain connects TRBV27 to TRBJ2-3; TRBD2 agrees at 7 bases. Germline assignment: CDR1 MNHEY and CDR2 SMNVEV (reference sequence). V was pared by 4 bases and J by 6 bases, with 7 bases of the junction left unmatched. The CDR3 totals 14 residues. The DNA of the CDR3 is TGTGCCAGCAGTTGGTGGGAGGGATCCGATACGCAGTATTTT. It codes for CASSWWEGSDTQYF.

The sample holds many counts of this clonotype. The rearrangement links TRBV27 to TRBJ1-5; D call uncertain. The V gene lost 0 bases and the J gene lost 6 bases, with 9 bases spanning the gap. The CDR3 totals 14 residues. The V gene's germline CDR1 is MNHEY and CDR2 SMNVEV (reference sequence). Written as DNA, the CDR3 is TGTGCCAGCAGTTTATCGATAAAAGGTCAGCCCCAGCATTTT. Encoded protein: CASSLSIKGQPQHF.

This clonotype was observed a handful of times. The chain links TRBV9 to TRBJ1-2; D gene uncertain. Trimming shortened V by 0 bases and J by 3 bases, and 6 bases separated the two germline ends. In germline, CDR1 is SGDLS, CDR2 YYNGEE. The CDR3 has 13 residues. This CDR3 is CASSVERDYGYTF. CDR3 nucleotide sequence: TGTGCCAGCAGCGTAGAACGGGACTATGGCTACACCTTC.

The chain couples TRBV5-1 to TRBJ2-3, with 10 bases aligning to TRBD2. The V and J ends lost 3 bases and 3 bases, in that order; junction bases with no gene match: 4. This CDR3 contains 15 residues. Germline CDR1 SGHRS, CDR2 YFSETQ. CDR3 nucleotides: TGCGCCAGCAGCTCGGGACTAGCGCCGACAGATACGCAGTATTTT. This sequence encodes CASSSGLAPTDTQYF. Filled out from reference TRBV5-1 and TRBJ2-3, the complete variable domain reads KAGVTQTPRYLIKTRGQQVTLSCSPISGHRSVSWYQQTPGQGLQFLFEYFSETQRNKGNFPGRFSGRQFSNSRSEMNVSTLELGDSALYLCASSSGLAPTDTQYFGPGTRLTVL.

This clonotype was seen many times. The chain links TRBV2 to TRBJ1-5; 10 bases are a match to TRBD1. Germline trimming cut 6 bases from V and 8 bases from J; bases unmatched to any gene: 7. This CDR3 is built from 14 residues. Per germline, CDR1 SNHLY and CDR2 FYNNEI. The CDR3 sequence: CASSRDRGYEPQHF. CDR3 bases: TGTGCCAGCAGCCGGGACAGGGGTTACGAGCCCCAGCATTTT.

This sequence joins TRBV6-1 and TRBJ2-5; D remains ambiguous. Trimming removed 4 bases at V and 4 bases at J, with 13 bases between. In germline, CDR1 is MNHNS, CDR2 SASEGT. The CDR3 sequence is 14 residues long. The CDR3 coding sequence is TGTGCCAGCAGTGGCTGGGGTCATCGAGAGACCCAGTACTTC. Translating it yields CASSGWGHRETQYF.

The rearrangement uses TRBV2 and TRBJ1-4; D ambiguous. Trimming removed 11 bases from V and 8 bases from J, with 18 bases in between. CDR1 and CDR2 (germline): SNHLY, FYNNEI. The CDR3 runs to 13 residues. The CDR3 is CAHSYTFKEKLFF. The CDR3 DNA is TGTGCCCATAGTTACACCTTCAAGGAAAAACTGTTTTTT. Full variable domain (remainder filled in from reference TRBV2 and TRBJ1-4): EPEVTQTPSHQVTQMGQEVILRCVPISNHLYFYWYRQILGQKVEFLVSFYNNEISEKSEIFDDQFSVERPDGSNFTLKIRSTKLEDSAMYFCAHSYTFKEKLFFGSGTQLSVL.

The chain employs TRBV5-1 and TRBJ2-1; D might be TRBD2 (6 bases). The CDR3 is made up of 16 amino acids. Germline-derived CDR1 and CDR2 are SGHRS and YFSETQ. With 0 bases removed from V and 1 base from J, the gap between germline ends came to 11 bases. In DNA, the CDR3 is TGCGCCAGCAGCTTGGCCGCGGGGAGATCCTACAATGAGCAGTTCTTC. Translated: CASSLAAGRSYNEQFF.

This clonotype appeared many times. J is TRBJ2-5 and V is TRBV15, with a tentative D call TRBD2 (5 bases). V lost 5 bases to trimming and J lost 6 bases, with 22 bases between them. CDR3 length: 16 amino acids. Germline values: CDR1 LNHNV, CDR2 YYDKDF (reference sequence). The DNA of the CDR3 is TGTGCCACCAGCGGTCGATTGGTCGCGGAGGAAAAGACCCAGTACTTC. Protein product: CATSGRLVAEEKTQYF.

This clonotype was seen a handful of times. The rearrangement uses TRBV6-2 or TRBV6-3 and TRBJ2-1; D may be TRBD1 (6 bases). The V end lost 5 bases, the J end lost 3 bases, and 11 bases lay between the germline ends. Germline V gives CDR1 MNHEY, CDR2 SVGEGT. The CDR3 sequence is 14 residues long. Here the CDR3 reads CASSVRDNYNEQFF. DNA for the CDR3: TGTGCCAGCAGTGTCCGGGACAACTACAATGAGCAGTTCTTC.

This clonotype was seen many times. V usage is TRBV28 and J usage is TRBJ1-5; TRBD1 is a possible D gene (6 bases). This CDR3 region has 14 residues. V was trimmed by 4 bases and J by 7 bases, leaving 14 bases between them. Germline lookup yields CDR1 MDHEN and CDR2 SYDVKM. DNA of the CDR3: TGTGCCAGCAGTTGGGGCAGGGGTGAACAGCCCCAGCATTTT. The encoded protein is CASSWGRGEQPQHF.

This clonotype was seen at least ten times. A read error may produce the germline difference seen at one junction end. The chain links TRBV11-2 to TRBJ2-1, with 10 bases identical to TRBD1. Germline V CDR1 and CDR2: SGHAT, FQNNGV. This CDR3 comprises 14 residues. In DNA, the CDR3 is TGTGCCAGCAGCTTAGAGATCTCCGGGACAGGGGCCGTCTTC. Translated, it gives CASSLEISGTGAVF.

The sample holds many counts of this clonotype. V gene TRBV24-1 combines with J gene TRBJ2-3; D unresolved. The CDR3 length is 14 residues. Germline V gives CDR1 KGHDR, CDR2 SFDVKD. V was shortened by 6 bases and J by 2 bases, with 11 bases between the two germline ends. The CDR3 region is CATSPRWNTDTQYF. CDR3 in DNA: TGTGCCACCAGTCCGCGTTGGAACACAGATACGCAGTATTTT.

This clonotype was seen more than once but under ten times. The V gene is TRBV20-1, the J gene TRBJ1-5; TRBD1 agrees at 9 bases. Germline CDR1 is DFQATT and CDR2 is SNEGSKA (reference sequence). This CDR3 is 19 amino acids long. The J segment lost 0 bases and the V segment lost 3 bases, leaving 15 bases of the junction unmatched. Written as DNA, the CDR3 is TGCAGTGCTAGTTCCCCGACAGGGGGAGGGGAGGATAGCAATCAGCCCCAGCATTTT. Translation: CSASSPTGGGEDSNQPQHF.

There are a few counts of this clonotype. CDR3 loop: CSVEGGVPPGPNPNEQFF. CDR3 sequence (DNA): TGCAGCGTTGAAGGCGGGGTTCCTCCTGGCCCCAACCCGAATGAGCAGTTCTTC. This chain links TRBV29-1 with TRBJ2-1; possibly TRBD2 for D (6 bases). This CDR3 spans 18 amino acids. Germline V gene sequence: CDR1 SQVTM, CDR2 ANQGSEA. V lost 1 base and J lost 7, with 26 bases in between.

As to this clonotype: The germline gene is not matched at one end of the junction; a read error may be the cause. The chain is built from TRBV29-1 and TRBJ1-1, with 7 bases matching TRBD1. There are 13 residues in the CDR3. CDR1 is SQVTM and CDR2 is ANQGSEA in the germline V gene. This chain's CDR3 is CSVGQGVNTEAFF. The CDR3 DNA reads TGCAGCGTTGGTCAGGGGGTGAACACTGAAGCTTTCTTC.

V and J are TRBV27 and TRBJ2-6, with unresolved D. Trimming removed 0 bases at V and 0 bases at J, with 3 bases between. The length of the CDR3 is 15 residues. From germline, CDR1 is MNHEY and CDR2 SMNVEV (reference sequence). CDR3: CASSLSYSGANVLTF. For the CDR3, the DNA is TGTGCCAGCAGTTTATCGTACTCTGGGGCCAACGTCCTGACTTTC.

This clonotype appeared many times. V gene TRBV28 combines with J gene TRBJ2-7; no firm D call. Germline V gene data show CDR1 as MDHEN and CDR2 as SYDVKM. V lost 3 bases and J lost 2, with 11 bases in between. CDR3 length: 14 residues. CDR3 in DNA: TGTGCCAGCAGTTTCAGTATGGGAACCTACGAGCAGTACTTC. It specifies CASSFSMGTYEQYF.

This clonotype has a handful of counts. This chain links TRBV9 with TRBJ2-1, with TRBD2 identical over 10 bases. CDR3 length: 15 residues. The V gene's germline CDR1 is SGDLS and CDR2 YYNGEE. The V segment lost 0 bases and the J segment 4 bases; nucleotides outside the gene matches: 1. The CDR3 coding sequence is TGTGCCAGCAGCGTAGGGACTAGCGGATACAATGAGCAGTTCTTC. Translated, it gives CASSVGTSGYNEQFF.

The table lists this clonotype with many counts. V usage is TRBV7-2 and J usage is TRBJ2-5; 8 bases are shared with TRBD2. V lost 5 bases, J lost 5 bases, and 10 bases stayed unmatched. The CDR3 has 15 residues. Germline CDR1 is SGHTA and CDR2 is FQGNSA. For the CDR3, the DNA is TGTGCCAGCAGCAATAGCGGGATTACGGGGGAGACCCAGTACTTC. Its protein is CASSNSGITGETQYF. Variable domain in full (rest from reference TRBV7-2 and TRBJ2-5): GAGVSQSPSNKVTEKGKDVELRCDPISGHTALYWYRQSLGQGLEFLIYFQGNSAPDKSGLPSDRFSAERTGGSVSTLTIQRTQQEDSAVYLCASSNSGITGETQYFGPGTRLLVL.